The 31 T cell receptor beta chains below come from one sample, sequenced in a study of cytomegalovirus exposure and HLA in healthy donors. Use of 60 Vbeta and 13 Jbeta primers characterized the PCR. The repertoire was sequenced with immunoSEQ multiplex PCR; TCRdb's copy has only in-frame clones and lacks some. This repertoire includes around 50,000 clones. The sample taken for sequencing was PBMCs. These TCRs come from a woman in her forties or fifties in good health and CMV-seropositive.

V is TRBV4-1 and J is TRBJ2-5, with TRBD2 identical over 10 bases. CDR3 size: 14 residues. Germline trimming cut 5 bases from V and 4 bases from J; bases unmatched to any gene: 4. CDR1 is MGHRA, CDR2 YSYEKL, per germline. CDR3 nucleotides: TGCGCCAGCAGCTTCACTAGCGGGGTAGAGACCCAGTACTTC. Its translation is CASSFTSGVETQYF.

The chain links TRBV11-2 to TRBJ2-3, with 11 bases aligning to TRBD1. Trimming took 4 bases from V and 4 from J; bases not matched to a gene: 4. Germline V lookup: CDR1 SGHAT, CDR2 FQNNGV. The CDR3 has 15 residues. The CDR3: CASSSWTGGPDTQYF. The CDR3 coding sequence is TGTGCCAGCAGCTCTTGGACAGGGGGCCCAGATACGCAGTATTTT.

The V gene is TRBV28, the J gene TRBJ2-3; 9 bases line up with TRBD1. The trim removed 6 bases at V and 3 bases at J, leaving 7 bases unmatched. Germline-derived CDR1 and CDR2 are MDHEN and SYDVKM. This CDR3 region has 15 residues. The CDR3 DNA is TGTGCCAGCAGCCGCCGGGACAGGGCAACAGATACGCAGTATTTT. Protein: CASSRRDRATDTQYF.

The gene calls are TRBV4-1 and TRBJ2-4; TRBD1 agrees at 9 bases. Trimming took 2 bases from V and 2 from J; bases not matched to a gene: 4. The CDR3 totals 16 residues. CDR1 MGHRA and CDR2 YSYEKL come from the germline V gene. In DNA, the CDR3 is TGCGCCAGCAGCCAAACCGGGACAGGGTCCAAAAACATTCAGTACTTC. Protein product: CASSQTGTGSKNIQYF.

The chain couples TRBV7-6 to TRBJ2-1; D not resolved. Trimming cost V 2 bases and J 3 bases, with 2 bases left between them. The CDR3 covers 12 residues. Germline V gives CDR1 SGHVS, CDR2 FNYEAQ. In nucleotides, the CDR3 is TGTGCCAGCAGCTTATACTACAATGAGCAGTTCTTC. Its protein is CASSLYYNEQFF.

CDR3 bases: TGTGCCAGCTCACCACGTTACGAGGTGGATGAGCAGTTCTTC. This sequence encodes CASSPRYEVDEQFF. The chain is built from TRBV18 and TRBJ2-1; D unclear. The CDR3 length is 14 residues. Trimming removed 1 base from V and 8 bases from J, with 12 bases in between. The germline V gene encodes CDR1 KGHSH and CDR2 LQKENI.

The CDR3 nucleotides are TGTGCCATCAGTGAGGGACTAGCGGGAGTACGAGCCAAAAACATTCAGTACTTC. Encoded protein: CAISEGLAGVRAKNIQYF. The chain links TRBV10-3 to TRBJ2-4, with 13 bases fitting TRBD2. V shed 2 bases and J 0 bases; nucleotides not matched to a gene: 4. Germline V gene sequence: CDR1 ENHRY, CDR2 SYGVKD. The CDR3 sequence is 18 residues long.

The genes are TRBV6-5 and TRBJ1-1; weak D call: TRBD1 (5 bases). V shed 4 bases and J shed 7 bases, with 13 bases lying between them. The CDR3 contains 13 residues. CDR1 and CDR2 from the germline V gene are MNHEY and SVGAGI. The CDR3 coding sequence is TGTGCCAGCAGTTTACGGGGGAGGGTTGAAGCTTTCTTT. The encoded protein is CASSLRGRVEAFF.

The chain is built from TRBV5-5 and TRBJ1-2; 9 bases match TRBD1. CDR3 length: 14 residues. The trim removed 3 bases at V and 5 bases at J, leaving 5 bases unmatched. Germline assignment: CDR1 SGHKS and CDR2 YYEKEE (reference sequence). In DNA form, the CDR3 reads TGTGCCAGCAGCTCGTGGACAGGGGAGTATGGCTACACCTTC. It codes for CASSSWTGEYGYTF.

The rearrangement joins TRBV15 to TRBJ1-5; the match to TRBD1 covers 7 bases. Germline trimming cut 3 bases from V and 15 bases from J; bases unmatched to any gene: 11. The germline V gene has CDR1 LNHNV and CDR2 YYDKDF (reference sequence). The CDR3 is 13 amino acids. The CDR3 here is CATSSQIDRARHF. The CDR3 region has the DNA TGTGCCACCAGCAGTCAGATTGACAGGGCTCGGCATTTT.

V usage is TRBV29-1 and J usage is TRBJ2-3, with 10 bases fitting TRBD2. The germline CDR1 and CDR2 sequences are SQVTM and ANQGSEA. CDR3 length: 13 amino acids. The J segment lost 5 bases and the V segment lost 8 bases, leaving 7 bases of the junction unmatched. CDR3 sequence (DNA): TGCAGCCTCACTAGCGGGGAGGTAGATACGCAGTATTTT. Protein sequence: CSLTSGEVDTQYF.

The V and J genes are TRBV7-9 and TRBJ1-1; 7 bases fit TRBD1. The CDR3 sequence is 14 residues long. In germline, CDR1 is SEHNR, CDR2 FQNEAQ (reference sequence). The ends lost 5 bases at V and 5 bases at J; junction bases unmatched: 8. CDR3 protein: CASSPLTGTTEAFF. The CDR3 bases are TGTGCCAGCAGCCCCCTGACAGGGACTACTGAAGCTTTCTTT.

This chain uses TRBV9 with TRBJ2-7, with 7 bases lining up with TRBD2. In germline, CDR1 is SGDLS, CDR2 YYNGEE. CDR3 length equals 15 residues. With 4 bases clipped from V and 3 bases from J, the junction kept 10 bases outside the gene matches. This CDR3 is CASSPSGLADYEQYF. The CDR3, as DNA: TGTGCCAGCAGCCCCTCCGGGCTAGCGGACTACGAGCAGTACTTC. The whole variable domain, filled in from reference TRBV9 and TRBJ2-7, reads DSGVTQTPKHLITATGQRVTLRCSPRSGDLSVYWYQQSLDQGLQFLIQYYNGEERAKGNILERFSAQQFPDLHSELNLSSLELGDSALYFCASSPSGLADYEQYFGPGTRLTVT.

The chain links TRBV30 to TRBJ2-7, with D perhaps matching TRBD1 (5 bases). This CDR3 spans 13 amino acids. V was clipped by 3 bases and J by 5 bases, with 14 bases between them. CDR1 is GTSNPN, CDR2 SVGIG, per germline (reference sequence). CDR3 nucleotides: TGTGCCTGGAGGGGGCAGGGCGACAACGAGCAGTACTTC. Its translation is CAWRGQGDNEQYF.

The chain has TRBV2 and TRBJ1-6, with D maybe TRBD1 (5 bases). V gave up 6 bases and J gave up 9 bases, with 12 bases separating them. Germline values: CDR1 SNHLY, CDR2 FYNNEI. This CDR3 has 13 residues. CDR3 loop: CASRGEASSPLHF. The CDR3 nucleotides read TGTGCCAGCAGGGGGGAGGCAAGTTCACCCCTCCACTTT.

The rearrangement links TRBV19 to TRBJ2-7; the D gene is possibly TRBD1 (5 bases). CDR1 is LNHDA and CDR2 is SQIVND in the germline V gene (reference sequence). The V gene lost 6 bases and the J gene lost 0 bases, with 12 bases spanning the gap. The CDR3 spans 14 residues. The CDR3 nucleotides are TGTGCCAGTAGGTTACAGGCAAGCTCCTACGAGCAGTACTTC. This codes for CASRLQASSYEQYF.

The rearrangement joins TRBV30 to TRBJ1-6; D is undetermined. Germline V gene data show CDR1 as GTSNPN and CDR2 as SVGIG (reference sequence). V lost 0 bases to trimming and J lost 1 base, with 7 bases between them. This CDR3 region has 15 residues. CDR3 bases: TGTGCCTGGAGTGTAGGAGGGTCCTATAATTCACCCCTCCACTTT. Translated, it gives CAWSVGGSYNSPLHF.

CDR3 in amino acids: CASSRGVTGVSSEQYF. DNA for the CDR3: TGTGCCAGCAGCCGAGGGGTGACAGGGGTTTCGAGCGAGCAGTACTTC. The chain carries TRBV5-6 and TRBJ2-5, with 8 positions matching TRBD1. With the DNA end fitting TRBJ2-7 better, the J assignment may be wrong. The germline V gene encodes CDR1 SGHDT and CDR2 YYEEEE. The CDR3 has 16 amino acids.

The V call is TRBV27, the J call TRBJ1-2, with 8 nucleotides matching TRBD1. V was pared by 6 bases and J by 1 base, with 13 bases of the junction left unmatched. Per the germline V gene, CDR1 is MNHEY and CDR2 is SMNVEV (reference sequence). The length of the CDR3 is 17 residues. CDR3 sequence (DNA): TGTGCCAGCAGGAGCCCAGGGGGCGAATTGGGTAACTATGGCTACACCTTC. Protein product: CASRSPGGELGNYGYTF.

The chain recombines TRBV28 with TRBJ2-7, with TRBD1 matching over 7 bases. Germline CDR1 MDHEN, CDR2 SYDVKM. This CDR3 has 13 residues. The trim removed 6 bases at V and 3 bases at J, leaving 5 bases unmatched. This CDR3 reads CASRPGTDYEQYF. The CDR3, as DNA: TGTGCCAGCAGACCGGGGACAGACTACGAGCAGTACTTC. The complete variable domain, with remaining parts taken from reference TRBV28 and TRBJ2-7, reads DVKVTQSSRYLVKRTGEKVFLECVQDMDHENMFWYRQDPGLGLRLIYFSYDVKMKEKGDIPEGYSVSREKKERFSLILESASTNQTSMYLCASRPGTDYEQYFGPGTRLTVT.

The rearrangement joins TRBV29-1 to TRBJ2-1, with TRBD2 matching over 14 bases. V was pared by 7 bases and J by 8 bases, with 7 bases of the junction left unmatched. The germline CDR1 and CDR2 sequences are SQVTM and ANQGSEA. This CDR3 is 14 amino acids long. The CDR3 coding sequence is TGCAGCGCCGAGACTAGCGGGAGGGCCTATGAGCAGTTCTTC. Amino acids: CSAETSGRAYEQFF.

This chain links TRBV5-1 with TRBJ1-1, with 7 bases identical to TRBD1. Germline V CDR1 and CDR2: SGHRS, YFSETQ. CDR3 length: 15 residues. After removal of 4 bases from V and 0 bases from J, the junction contained 6 bases not matched to a gene. The CDR3 loop is CASSQGTDLNTEAFF. In nucleotides, the CDR3 is TGCGCCAGCAGCCAAGGGACAGATTTGAACACTGAAGCTTTCTTT.

The chain recombines TRBV7-6 with TRBJ1-1; D is ambiguous. The germline CDR1 and CDR2 sequences are SGHVS and FNYEAQ. The CDR3 loop spans 14 amino acids. The germline V and J ends were trimmed by 5 bases and 1 base, with 11 bases remaining between them. The DNA of the CDR3 is TGTGCCAGCAGCCCGTCGGTCCGGAACACTGAAGCTTTCTTT. It translates to CASSPSVRNTEAFF.

The chain is built from TRBV28 and TRBJ2-7; 8 bases are a match to TRBD1. Germline-derived CDR1 and CDR2 are MDHEN and SYDVKM. The CDR3 is made up of 14 amino acids. Unmatched junction bases numbered 9, after V lost 8 bases and J lost 3 bases. CDR3 coding DNA: TGTGCCAGCTTTCCTCCGGGACAGGTCTACGAGCAGTACTTC. Residues: CASFPPGQVYEQYF.

The rearrangement uses TRBV7-9 and TRBJ2-1; possibly TRBD2 for D (6 bases). Germline lookup yields CDR1 SEHNR and CDR2 FQNEAQ (reference sequence). This CDR3 is built from 15 residues. The germline V and J ends were trimmed by 4 bases and 4 bases, with 14 bases remaining between them. CDR3 DNA: TGTGCCAGCAGCTGGGCGGGAATGGGGTACAATGAGCAGTTCTTC. Amino acids: CASSWAGMGYNEQFF.

The genes are TRBV9 and TRBJ2-7; D is possibly TRBD2 (5 bases). The CDR3 is made up of 14 amino acids. The V and J ends lost 0 bases and 4 bases respectively, with 11 bases between them. The V gene's germline CDR1 is SGDLS and CDR2 YYNGEE. The CDR3 DNA follows: TGTGCCAGCAGCGTAGGAGAGGGATTATACGAGCAGTACTTC. It yields the protein CASSVGEGLYEQYF.

In DNA, the CDR3 is TGTGCCAGCAGGGTTAGCGGGAGAGGAAGTTACGAGCAGTACTTC. It encodes CASRVSGRGSYEQYF. V is TRBV6-5 and J is TRBJ2-7; 9 positions agree with TRBD2. With 6 bases clipped from V and 4 bases from J, the junction kept 10 bases outside the gene matches. Germline V gives CDR1 MNHEY, CDR2 SVGAGI. CDR3 length equals 15 residues.

The V call is TRBV28, the J call TRBJ2-2; no clear D. Deletions cut 3 bases from V and 14 bases from J, with 19 bases between. The germline gives CDR1 MDHEN, CDR2 SYDVKM. The CDR3 extends over 14 amino acids. The DNA for the CDR3 is TGTGCCAGCAGTTTTACTAATCGGCCGGCGGTACTGTTTTTT. As protein: CASSFTNRPAVLFF.

The V gene is TRBV19, the J gene TRBJ2-6; D is possibly TRBD2 (5 bases). The CDR3 length is 16 residues. The germline V gene encodes CDR1 LNHDA and CDR2 SQIVND (reference sequence). V gave up 8 bases and J gave up 2 bases, with 16 bases separating them. As DNA, the CDR3 is TGTGCCAGTCGTCATCGGGGTTACGCTGGGGCCAACGTCCTGACTTTC. This encodes CASRHRGYAGANVLTF. Full variable domain (outside the CDR3, taken from reference TRBV19 and TRBJ2-6): DGGITQSPKYLFRKEGQNVTLSCEQNLNHDAMYWYRQDPGQGLRLIYYSQIVNDFQKGDIAEGYSVSREKKESFPLTVTSAQKNPTAFYLCASRHRGYAGANVLTFGAGSRLTVL.

The CDR3 here is CASSQRRGPYNEQFF. CDR3 in DNA: TGTGCCAGCAGCCAACGGCGGGGGCCCTACAATGAGCAGTTCTTC. The chain has TRBV14 and TRBJ2-1; perhaps TRBD2 as D (7 bases). V was trimmed by 2 bases and J by 2 bases, leaving 10 bases between them. CDR3 size: 15 residues. The germline V gene encodes CDR1 SGHDN and CDR2 FVKESK.

The chain uses TRBV7-2 and TRBJ2-5; D is unclear. Germline V gene lookup returns CDR1 SGHTA and CDR2 FQGNSA. Trimming took 3 bases from V and 2 from J, leaving 7 bases between them. The CDR3 length is 13 residues. CDR3 residues: CASSFYQQETQYF. Here the CDR3 DNA reads TGTGCCAGCAGCTTTTACCAGCAAGAGACCCAGTACTTC.